The following is a T cell receptor (beta chain) sequence with its context. The entry originates in a study of Ad26.COV2.S vaccination and SARS-CoV-2 variants. Here immunoSEQ multiplex PCR was the method, and the copy in TCRdb shows in-frame clones only, minus some. The sample consists of 350,000 to 500,000 clones, around 90% of them appearing once. Germline lookup yields CDR1 LGHNA and CDR2 YNFKEQ. The CDR3 totals 15 residues. Trimming at V came to 5 bases and at J to 4 bases, leaving 7 bases not matched to a gene. Noted treatment: 15 to 20 received Ad26.COV2.S at low or high dose, single or two shots; about 5 received placebo; per-sample allocation not given. Following the first vaccine or placebo injection, samples were taken on day 63.

The sequence was collected from a person between 18 and 59 years old who received the Ad26.COV2.S COVID-19 vaccine or a placebo. This sample comprised peripheral blood, obtained in a trial of Ad26.COV2.S vaccine versus placebo. This chain uses TRBV4-2 with TRBJ2-5; 10 bases align to TRBD1. CDR3: CASSYGTGAPETQYF. CDR3 coding DNA: TGTGCCAGCAGCTACGGGACAGGGGCCCCAGAGACCCAGTACTTC.